Following are 21 T cell receptor beta chains from one sample sequenced in a study of blood T cell repertoires in COVID-19. Measured with immunoSEQ multiplex PCR; TCRdb has only the in-frame clones, and not every one. The sample carries about 290,000 clones, around four fifths recorded once. The sequencing input was peripheral blood. These receptors originate from a woman aged 50 to 60 with active or convalescent COVID-19.

This clone has only one observation. The CDR3 DNA sequence: TGTGCCACCCGGGAGACACAAGAGACCCAGTACTTC. Translation gives CATRETQETQYF. The chain links TRBV18 to TRBJ2-5, with D perhaps matching TRBD2 (6 bases). Trimming left V 10 bases short and J 2 bases short, with 11 bases between. Per germline, CDR1 KGHSH and CDR2 LQKENI. This CDR3 comprises 12 residues.

The genes are TRBV5-4 and TRBJ1-2; 11 bases are shared with TRBD1. The V segment lost 3 bases and the J segment 8 bases; nucleotides outside the gene matches: 12. The CDR3 has 16 residues. Germline V gene data show CDR1 as SGHNT and CDR2 as YYREEE (reference sequence). The CDR3 sequence is CASSSRTGGVAQGYTF. CDR3 coding DNA: TGTGCCAGCAGCTCGCGGACAGGGGGCGTAGCGCAAGGCTACACCTTC.

This clone was found once. This rearrangement joins TRBV24-1 to TRBJ1-2; D perhaps matches TRBD1 (5 bases). CDR1 and CDR2 from the germline V gene are KGHDR and SFDVKD. Trimming removed 5 bases from V and 6 bases from J, with 9 bases in between. CDR3 size: 12 residues. CDR3 amino acids: CATSAAGNGYTF. The CDR3 nucleotides are TGTGCCACCAGTGCGGCAGGGAATGGCTACACCTTC.

J is TRBJ2-3 and V is TRBV7-8; possibly TRBD2 for D (6 bases). Germline lookup yields CDR1 SGHVS and CDR2 FQNEAQ. V lost 1 base and J 0 bases, leaving 14 bases between the germline ends. This CDR3 is built from 17 residues. The DNA of the CDR3 is TGTGCCAGCAGCTTAGGCTGGGGCGGGACTAGCACAGATACGCAGTATTTT. The encoded protein is CASSLGWGGTSTDTQYF.

CDR3: CASSLGQPASGNTIYF. DNA of the CDR3: TGCGCCAGCAGCCTTGGACAGCCTGCTTCTGGAAACACCATATATTTT. The chain uses TRBV5-1 and TRBJ1-3; the D gene is possibly TRBD1 (6 bases). V was clipped by 4 bases and J by 1 base, with 15 bases between them. Germline lookup yields CDR1 SGHRS and CDR2 YFSETQ. CDR3 length equals 16 residues.

This chain uses TRBV30 with TRBJ1-1; the D gene is possibly TRBD1 (5 bases). Trimming removed 1 base from V and 0 bases from J, with 15 bases in between. The CDR3 sequence is 16 residues long. The germline gives CDR1 GTSNPN, CDR2 SVGIG (reference sequence). CDR3 sequence reads: CAWSDRRGFMNTEAFF. CDR3 nucleotide sequence: TGTGCCTGGAGTGACCGGAGGGGATTCATGAACACTGAAGCTTTCTTT. Combining the CDR3 with reference TRBV30 and TRBJ1-1 gives the whole variable domain SQTIHQWPATLVQPVGSPLSLECTVEGTSNPNLYWYRQAAGRGLQLLFYSVGIGQISSEVPQNLSASRPQDRQFILSSKKLLLSDSGFYLCAWSDRRGFMNTEAFFGQGTRLTVV.

The chain has TRBV12-5 and TRBJ1-6, with 9 bases lining up with TRBD1. After removal of 1 base from V and 10 bases from J, the junction contained 5 bases not matched to a gene. Germline V gene data show CDR1 as LGHNT and CDR2 as FRNRAP. The CDR3 is 15 amino acids. The CDR3 sequence is CASGLGTGELSPLHF. In DNA form, the CDR3 reads TGTGCTAGTGGTTTGGGGACAGGGGAATTGTCACCCCTCCACTTT.

V and J are TRBV5-6 and TRBJ1-1, with 10 positions matching TRBD1. The CDR3 loop spans 13 amino acids. CDR1 and CDR2 (germline): SGHDT, YYEEEE. Trimming took 5 bases from V and 4 from J; bases not matched to a gene: 2. The CDR3 region has the DNA TGTGCCAGCAGTCGGACAGGGGGCACTGAAGCTTTCTTT. Encoded protein: CASSRTGGTEAFF. The full variable domain, rest sourced from reference TRBV5-6 and TRBJ1-1, is DAGVTQSPTHLIKTRGQQVTLRCSPKSGHDTVSWYQQALGQGPQFIFQYYEEEERQRGNFPDRFSGHQFPNYSSELNVNALLLGDSALYLCASSRTGGTEAFFGQGTRLTVV.

This chain's CDR3 is CASSQDPEAGAYNEQFF. The CDR3 coding sequence is TGTGCCAGCAGCCAAGATCCCGAGGCGGGAGCCTACAATGAGCAGTTCTTC. This chain joins TRBV4-2 and TRBJ2-1; 7 nucleotides agree with TRBD2. Trimming at V came to 0 bases and at J to 2 bases, leaving 7 bases not matched to a gene. Germline V gene lookup returns CDR1 LGHNA and CDR2 YNFKEQ. This CDR3 spans 17 amino acids.

The chain is built from TRBV30 and TRBJ1-2; D is perhaps TRBD1 (5 bases). V lost 3 bases to trimming and J lost 10 bases, with 21 bases between them. This CDR3 comprises 14 residues. Per germline, CDR1 GTSNPN and CDR2 SVGIG (reference sequence). DNA for the CDR3: TGTGCCTGGAGAGGTATCGGGACTTTTCAAACCTACACCTTC. Translated: CAWRGIGTFQTYTF.

This sequence joins TRBV2 and TRBJ2-7; the match to TRBD2 covers 11 bases. Germline CDR1 is SNHLY and CDR2 is FYNNEI. The length of the CDR3 is 15 residues. V shed 7 bases, J shed 4 bases, and the junction held 9 bases outside the gene matches. CDR3 residues: CASTTGIAGGYEQYF. The CDR3 bases are TGTGCCAGCACGACAGGGATAGCGGGAGGGTACGAGCAGTACTTC.

The gene calls are TRBV7-8 and TRBJ1-5; 8 bases align to TRBD1. The germline V gene encodes CDR1 SGHVS and CDR2 FQNEAQ. The length of the CDR3 is 15 residues. Trimming cost V 4 bases and J 5 bases; bases outside gene matches: 7. The CDR3 reads CASSSVGQGDQPQHF. The CDR3 coding sequence is TGTGCCAGCAGCTCAGTAGGACAGGGTGATCAGCCCCAGCATTTT.

The chain employs TRBV6-6 and TRBJ1-1, with D unresolved. Deletions cut 7 bases from V and 1 base from J, with 19 bases between. The germline V gene encodes CDR1 MNHNY and CDR2 SVGAGI (reference sequence). The CDR3 consists of 16 residues. CDR3 nucleotides: TGTGCCAGCAACCTATCCCCGTTATCCGGGAACACTGAAGCTTTCTTT. This encodes CASNLSPLSGNTEAFF.

As concerns this clone: Other nucleotide sequences from this sample produce the same CDR3. This rearrangement joins TRBV29-1 to TRBJ2-1, with 14 nucleotides matching TRBD2. Looked up from germline, CDR1 is SQVTM and CDR2 is ANQGSEA. The trim removed 6 bases at V and 8 bases at J, leaving 3 bases unmatched. The CDR3 is 13 amino acids. CDR3 amino acids: CSVGTSGSHEQFF. Written as DNA, the CDR3 is TGCAGCGTCGGGACTAGCGGGAGCCATGAGCAGTTCTTC.

The chain couples TRBV18 to TRBJ2-3; TRBD2 agrees at 9 bases. V lost 4 bases and J lost 2; bases outside the gene matches: 4. Germline lookup yields CDR1 KGHSH and CDR2 LQKENI. The CDR3 runs to 15 residues. The CDR3: CASSRSGGNTDTQYF. The CDR3 DNA sequence: TGTGCCAGCTCACGGAGCGGGGGGAACACAGATACGCAGTATTTT.

This chain's CDR3 is CSVLVDKSYEQYF. The CDR3 nucleotides read TGCAGCGTACTCGTTGACAAGTCCTACGAGCAGTACTTC. The chain uses TRBV29-1 and TRBJ2-7; D is undetermined. V was cut by 6 bases and J by 1 base, with 13 bases left in between. This CDR3 is 13 amino acids long. Germline V gene sequence: CDR1 SQVTM, CDR2 ANQGSEA.

This rearrangement joins TRBV19 to TRBJ2-7; 10 bases match TRBD1. Trimming removed 5 bases from V and 5 bases from J; junction bases left unmatched: 3. The CDR3 consists of 13 residues. Germline V CDR1 and CDR2: LNHDA, SQIVND (reference sequence). The CDR3 coding sequence is TGTGCCAGTAGTGCGGGACAGGGGAACGAGCAGTACTTC. Residues: CASSAGQGNEQYF.

The chain recombines TRBV11-2 with TRBJ1-2, with D possibly matching TRBD1 (5 bases). CDR3 length: 12 residues. V gave up 5 bases and J gave up 8 bases, with 12 bases separating them. Germline values: CDR1 SGHAT, CDR2 FQNNGV. The chain's CDR3 is CASSHRSSGYTF. CDR3 in DNA: TGTGCCAGCAGCCACAGGAGCTCGGGCTACACCTTC.

In the case of this clone: Other DNA sequences in the same sample also yield this CDR3. The chain uses TRBV5-1 and TRBJ1-1, with D hard to call. This CDR3 region has 14 residues. The V gene's germline CDR1 is SGHRS and CDR2 YFSETQ. Trimming stripped 0 bases from V and 3 bases from J, with 9 bases between. The CDR3 DNA is TGCGCCAGCAGCTTGGCAGGAACAGACACTGAAGCTTTCTTT. Protein: CASSLAGTDTEAFF.

This chain joins TRBV11-2 and TRBJ2-7, with TRBD1 matching 7 bases. Germline loops: CDR1 SGHAT, CDR2 FQNNGV. V was pared by 5 bases and J by 1 base, with 2 bases of the junction left unmatched. The CDR3 has 13 residues. CDR3 loop: CASSQGQSYEQYF. The CDR3 coding sequence is TGTGCCAGCAGCCAGGGACAGTCCTACGAGCAGTACTTC.

The chain combines TRBV5-1 with TRBJ2-2, with 7 bases identical to TRBD1. This CDR3 is 14 amino acids long. The V and J ends lost 4 bases and 6 bases, in that order; junction bases with no gene match: 6. Germline assignment: CDR1 SGHRS and CDR2 YFSETQ. This CDR3 is CASSPGTEAGELFF. The CDR3 nucleotides read TGCGCCAGCAGCCCCGGGACAGAGGCCGGGGAGCTGTTTTTT.